This T cell receptor (beta chain) was retrieved from a study of blood T cells in healthy people across ages. On this clonotype: Its cognate antigen is unknown.

Then a second PCR, running about 7 to 11 cycles, was carried out with a sample-barcoded 5' primer and a J-beta primer mix. From the 5' RACE reads, TCRdb called clonotypes with MiXCR, one entry per CDR3 protein. The table includes about 1.6 million distinct CDR3 sequences, about 32% detected once. Each sample provided at least 6 micrograms of extracted total RNA. Findings and caveats of the study: Per-million-T-cell TCR beta diversity fell roughly linearly with age.

Trimming took 0 bases from V and 0 from J; bases not matched to a gene: 9. The CDR3 is 18 amino acids. Per the germline V gene, CDR1 is MGHRA and CDR2 is YSYEKL. The specimen sequenced was blood. The V call is TRBV4-1, the J call TRBJ2-3, with 7 bases fitting TRBD2. The source is a woman aged 30 to 39 in good health. CDR3 sequence reads: CASSQDLGGLLSTDTQYF. In nucleotides, the CDR3 is TGCGCCAGCAGCCAAGATTTGGGGGGACTACTTAGCACAGATACGCAGTATTTT.